Sequencing of this T cell receptor beta chain was carried out in a study of blood T cell repertoires in COVID-19. Study information: Collection of acute and convalescent COVID-19 samples took place in the United States, Italy and Spain. Sample material is recorded as cDNA or gDNA derived from T cells, B-cell-depleted T cells, or PBMCs.

Sequencing was performed with immunoSEQ multiplex PCR; in TCRdb, only in-frame clones are kept and a portion is missing. This table holds 50,000 to 65,000 clones, roughly nine tenths found once. The CDR3 length is 14 residues. The V and J ends lost 2 bases and 1 base respectively, with 5 bases between them. Germline assignment: CDR1 MNHEY and CDR2 SMNVEV (reference sequence). The sequence came from a man in his sixties with active COVID-19. Material: peripheral blood. This rearrangement joins TRBV27 to TRBJ2-2; D is ambiguous. CDR3 DNA: TGTGCCAGCAGTTTACAAATGAACACCGGGGAGCTGTTTTTT. As protein: CASSLQMNTGELFF.